This paragraph reports one TCR beta chain. What it binds is unknown. The data belong to a study of CD8 T cells in ankylosing spondylitis. Regarding the study as a whole: What appeared characteristic of ankylosing spondylitis blood was a TCR beta motif of several highly homologous variants. Disease-associated clones were CD8+ and fairly uncommon in peripheral blood. Reportedly, matched ankylosing spondylitis synovial fluid was significantly enriched for disease-linked clones. Prior literature has documented some motif variants in synovial fluid and blood from reactive arthritis.

The germline V gene has CDR1 SGHTA and CDR2 FQGNSA. CDR3 size: 12 residues. Trimming left V 1 base short and J 8 bases short, with 9 bases between. It was by quantitative 5'-RACE with molecular barcodes that TCR beta libraries were made. TCRdb re-called the 5' RACE reads through MiXCR, storing one row per CDR3 protein. Of around 390,000 distinct CDR3 sequences listed, around 24% were seen once; the top ten hold about 17%. The J gene is TRBJ2-7, the V gene TRBV7-2; either TRBD1 or TRBD2 may supply D (5 bases each). The clonotype comes from a male donor with ankylosing spondylitis. What was sequenced was blood, either unsorted or a sorted T cell fraction (not recorded which). CDR3 protein: CASSLVGGQQYF. The CDR3 coding sequence is TGTGCCAGCAGCTTAGTTGGGGGACAGCAGTACTTC.